A selection of T cell receptor beta chains follows, all from one sample in a study of blood T cell repertoires in COVID-19. The repertoire was sequenced with immunoSEQ multiplex PCR; TCRdb's copy has only in-frame clones and lacks some. Of roughly 440,000 clones in the sample, about 91% are singletons; the top ten hold roughly 12%. Sequenced material: peripheral blood. All receptors come from a woman aged 45-60 years with COVID-19, enrolled during active disease. Each CDR3 is given without its conserved first and last residue. D genes are given only for firm matches. Only some rows state a clone size, as once, few, many or a class for expanded clones.

>once|TRBV30|TRBJ2-7|TRBD1
AWSTGQQAYEQY
>large|TRBV5-5|TRBJ2-7|NA
ASSLAPGAGYEQY
>NA|TRBV9|TRBJ2-3|TRBD2
ASSVVDSGGGDTQY
>once|TRBV5-1|TRBJ1-2|NA
ASSLARDYGYT
>NA|TRBV5-6|TRBJ1-2|NA
ASSLGIGTIYGYT
>NA|TRBV9|TRBJ2-3|NA
ASSFIVPPPADTQY
>once|TRBV27|TRBJ1-2|NA
ASSLLGRGGYGYT
>NA|TRBV19|TRBJ2-3|NA
ATTRVAASTDTQY
>NA|TRBV30|TRBJ1-6|NA
AWRETYNSPLH
>NA|TRBV10-3|TRBJ1-5|TRBD1
AISASPGGQGGNQPQH
>NA|TRBV4-1|TRBJ1-2|NA
ASSRLLPERGTPGYT
>NA|TRBV4-2|TRBJ2-5|NA
ASSQPRGTQY
>NA|TRBV2|TRBJ2-7|NA
ASSPRGVYEQY
>NA|TRBV12-3/TRBV12-4|TRBJ2-7|NA
ASSELYEQY
>few|TRBV5-4|TRBJ1-2|NA
ASSLGASHYGYT
>NA|TRBV6-4|TRBJ1-2|TRBD1
ASRQGAEGYT
>NA|TRBV30|TRBJ2-7|NA
AWGLLREQY
>NA|TRBV10-2|TRBJ2-3|TRBD2
ASTPLGGSDTQY
>once|TRBV20-1|TRBJ1-1|NA
SALLTTEAF
>few|TRBV5-1|TRBJ2-1|TRBD1
ASSPRRQGALQGEQF
>NA|TRBV2|TRBJ1-2|NA
ASKPRDNPGRGYGYT
>few|TRBV28|TRBJ2-4|NA
ASSSGVAAKNIQY
>NA|TRBV24-1|TRBJ2-5|NA
ATAWRETQY
>NA|TRBV19|TRBJ1-3|NA
ASCRERKITRPGNTIY
>NA|TRBV6-5|TRBJ2-1|TRBD2
ASIRTSGVDEQF
>NA|TRBV3-1/TRBV3-2|TRBJ2-1|TRBD2
ASSNPGEGYNEQF
>NA|TRBV11-3|TRBJ2-7|NA
ASSLGAGGYEQY
>NA|TRBV19|TRBJ1-1|NA
ASSIVYARSEAF
>NA|TRBV19|TRBJ1-2|NA
ASNEGGRNYGYT
>NA|TRBV6-5|TRBJ2-1|TRBD1
ASSSGTGDSYNEQF
>NA|TRBV19|TRBJ1-1|NA
ASTPRVATEAF
>NA|TRBV5-1|TRBJ1-6|NA
ASSLSPGNSPLH
>NA|TRBV6-1|TRBJ2-7|TRBD2
ASSEPSGRPYEQY
>NA|TRBV3-1/TRBV3-2|TRBJ1-1|TRBD1
ASSQREQTGEAF
>NA|TRBV5-1|TRBJ1-1|TRBD1
ASSGRTGDTEAF
>NA|TRBV6-5|TRBJ2-7|TRBD2
AAGSRNSYEQY